This record looks at one TCR beta chain sequence and its context. The target antigen is unknown. The sample belongs to a study of CD8 T cells in ankylosing spondylitis. Study outcomes and limitations: Disease-linked clones were CD8+ and relatively rare in peripheral blood. Some of these motif variants have turned up before, in reports on reactive arthritis synovial fluid and blood.

One entry per CDR3 protein results from TCRdb running MiXCR on the 5' RACE reads. The data contain around 300,000 distinct CDR3 sequences, around 20% of them singletons. Germline V gene lookup returns CDR1 SGDLS and CDR2 YYNGEE. CDR3 size: 13 residues. With 0 bases removed from V and 3 bases from J, the gap between germline ends came to 6 bases. V usage is TRBV9 and J usage is TRBJ2-5, with D unresolved. The clonotype originates from a female donor with ankylosing spondylitis or in good health (not recorded which). The sequencing input was blood, either unsorted or a sorted T cell fraction (not recorded which). CDR3 DNA sequence: TGTGCCAGCAGCGTAGGGCAGAAAGAGACCCAGTACTTC. Translation: CASSVGQKETQYF.